The clone carrying this TCR beta chain occurred many times. Antigen specificity is unknown. Unique molecular identifiers tagged individual cDNA molecules. TCRdb re-analysed the 5' RACE reads in MiXCR, keeping a single row per CDR3 protein. The table records some 60,000 distinct CDR3 sequences, roughly 12% of them present only once. The data derive from a study of early T cells in non-severe SARS-CoV-2 infection. Turning to the study itself: Sequenced bulk RNA came from whole blood that was unsorted, and chains were unpaired. Findings and caveats of the study: The matching step, a VDJdb search, favored anti-spike CD8 responses and missed private and CD4 specificities.

Trimming left V 0 bases short and J 8 bases short, with 20 bases between. Germline lookup yields CDR1 SGDLS and CDR2 YYNGEE. CDR3 length: 16 amino acids. The chain links TRBV9 to TRBJ1-2; D remains unclear. The specimen comprised whole blood, sampled at baseline. The sequence came from an adult who was a healthcare worker with PCR-confirmed SARS-CoV-2 infection or an uninfected control (not recorded which). The CDR3 region is CASSVVQPGTGGGYTF. CDR3 nucleotide sequence: TGTGCCAGCAGCGTAGTCCAACCTGGCACCGGAGGAGGCTACACCTTC.